Listed below are T cell receptor beta chains from one sample, sequenced in a study of cytomegalovirus exposure and HLA in healthy donors. Measured with immunoSEQ multiplex PCR; TCRdb has only the in-frame clones, and not every one. There are 46,000 or so clones in the sample; 55% to 75% occur only once, and about 11% lies in the top ten. Sequenced: PBMCs. Receptors originate from a man aged 55 to 70 in good health and CMV-seropositive. The CDR3 runs from the conserved cysteine through the conserved F or W. Fields, in order: D gene, J gene, clone size, V gene, CDR3 DNA, CDR3 protein. A D gene is named only where the DNA matches it firmly. A row's size may be missing; if present it is once, few, many or a size class.

d_call: NA; j_call: TRBJ2-7; clone_size: NA; v_call: TRBV7-2; cdr3_nt: TGTGCCAGCAGCTTAGAGGTCGGGGTTGGGTACGAGCAGTACTTC; cdr3_aa: CASSLEVGVGYEQYF
d_call: TRBD1; j_call: TRBJ1-4; clone_size: few; v_call: TRBV2; cdr3_nt: TGTGCCAGCAGCTCATCGACAGGGGCGGACGAAAAACTGTTTTTT; cdr3_aa: CASSSSTGADEKLFF
d_call: TRBD1; j_call: TRBJ2-6; clone_size: NA; v_call: TRBV9; cdr3_nt: TGTGCCAGCAGCGTTCGACAGGGCGCTGGGGCCAACGTCCTGACTTTC; cdr3_aa: CASSVRQGAGANVLTF
d_call: TRBD1; j_call: TRBJ2-7; clone_size: NA; v_call: TRBV7-2; cdr3_nt: TGTGCCAGCAGCCCTCCCGGACAGGGCTACGAGCAGTACTTC; cdr3_aa: CASSPPGQGYEQYF
d_call: NA; j_call: TRBJ2-3; clone_size: NA; v_call: TRBV2; cdr3_nt: TGTGCCAGCAGCGGACAAAGCACAGATACGCAGTATTTT; cdr3_aa: CASSGQSTDTQYF
d_call: NA; j_call: TRBJ2-2; clone_size: NA; v_call: TRBV7-9; cdr3_nt: TGTGCCAGCAGCTTCCCGGCCGGGGAGCTGTTTTTT; cdr3_aa: CASSFPAGELFF
d_call: NA; j_call: TRBJ2-1; clone_size: many; v_call: TRBV19; cdr3_nt: TGTGCCAGTAGTATAGCGGCTACGGAGGGGGGGAGGGAGCAGTTCTTC; cdr3_aa: CASSIAATEGGREQFF
d_call: NA; j_call: TRBJ1-3; clone_size: NA; v_call: TRBV9; cdr3_nt: TGTGCCAGCAGGGGCCCCGGAAACACCATATATTTT; cdr3_aa: CASRGPGNTIYF
d_call: NA; j_call: TRBJ2-2; clone_size: NA; v_call: TRBV14; cdr3_nt: TGTGCCAGCAGCCAACTAAGCGGAGGCGGGGAGCTGTTTTTT; cdr3_aa: CASSQLSGGGELFF
d_call: TRBD2; j_call: TRBJ2-3; clone_size: once; v_call: TRBV7-3; cdr3_nt: TGTGCCAGCAGCTTAGGCGGGACTAGCGGCACAGATACGCAGTATTTT; cdr3_aa: CASSLGGTSGTDTQYF
d_call: NA; j_call: TRBJ2-1; clone_size: few; v_call: TRBV20-1; cdr3_nt: TGCAGTGCTGAAATTCGGGAGCAGTTCTTC; cdr3_aa: CSAEIREQFF
d_call: NA; j_call: TRBJ1-1; clone_size: few; v_call: TRBV9; cdr3_nt: TGTGCCAGCAGCGTAGTAGACAGGTATGAAGCTTTCTTT; cdr3_aa: CASSVVDRYEAFF
d_call: NA; j_call: TRBJ2-3; clone_size: NA; v_call: TRBV29-1; cdr3_nt: TGCAGCGTGCGCCGGCCAGGGACAGATACGCAGTATTTT; cdr3_aa: CSVRRPGTDTQYF
d_call: NA; j_call: TRBJ2-2; clone_size: NA; v_call: TRBV6-5; cdr3_nt: TGTGCCAGCAGTAACGTAGCCACCGGGGAGCTGTTTTTT; cdr3_aa: CASSNVATGELFF
d_call: NA; j_call: TRBJ2-7; clone_size: NA; v_call: TRBV5-1; cdr3_nt: TGCGCCAGCAGCTGGGACAGTGGGGGGTACGAGCAGTACTTC; cdr3_aa: CASSWDSGGYEQYF
d_call: TRBD1; j_call: TRBJ2-7; clone_size: few; v_call: TRBV5-1; cdr3_nt: TGCGCCAGCAGCTTCCGGGACAGGACCCACGAGCAGTACTTC; cdr3_aa: CASSFRDRTHEQYF
d_call: TRBD2; j_call: TRBJ2-7; clone_size: NA; v_call: TRBV6-6; cdr3_nt: TGTGCCAGCATGTTAGGGCGGGAGACCTACGAGCAGTACTTC; cdr3_aa: CASMLGRETYEQYF
d_call: TRBD1; j_call: TRBJ1-2; clone_size: few; v_call: TRBV4-3; cdr3_nt: TGCGCCAGCAGCCAAAGTAGGACAGGTTGGGATAATGGCTACACCTTC; cdr3_aa: CASSQSRTGWDNGYTF
d_call: TRBD1; j_call: TRBJ2-5; clone_size: NA; v_call: TRBV2; cdr3_nt: TGTGCCAGCAGTTTAGACAGGGCGACCCAAGAGACCCAGTACTTC; cdr3_aa: CASSLDRATQETQYF
d_call: NA; j_call: TRBJ2-5; clone_size: NA; v_call: TRBV6-6; cdr3_nt: TGTGCCAGCAGTTACCAGGAGACCCAGTACTTC; cdr3_aa: CASSYQETQYF
d_call: NA; j_call: TRBJ1-1; clone_size: once; v_call: TRBV30; cdr3_nt: TGTGCTTGGAGTCAGGGGATGAACACTGAAGCTTTCTTT; cdr3_aa: CAWSQGMNTEAFF
d_call: TRBD2; j_call: TRBJ2-1; clone_size: NA; v_call: TRBV14; cdr3_nt: TGTGCCAGCAGCCTGAGAGCTAGCGGTTACTACAATGAGCAGTTCTTC; cdr3_aa: CASSLRASGYYNEQFF
d_call: TRBD1; j_call: TRBJ1-2; clone_size: once; v_call: TRBV4-1; cdr3_nt: TGCGCCAGCAGCCAAGTTGTACAGGGGAGCTATGGCTACACCTTC; cdr3_aa: CASSQVVQGSYGYTF
d_call: TRBD2; j_call: TRBJ2-1; clone_size: NA; v_call: TRBV27; cdr3_nt: TGTGCCAGTCGGACTAGCGGTCTCGTCCCTCAGTTCTTC; cdr3_aa: CASRTSGLVPQFF
d_call: NA; j_call: TRBJ2-7; clone_size: NA; v_call: TRBV7-9; cdr3_nt: TGTGCCAGCAGCTCCGGACAGTACTACGAGCAGTACTTC; cdr3_aa: CASSSGQYYEQYF
d_call: TRBD2; j_call: TRBJ2-3; clone_size: NA; v_call: TRBV5-1; cdr3_nt: TGCGCCAGCAGCTCCGGACTAGCGGGAGCCCCGACAGATACGCAGTATTTT; cdr3_aa: CASSSGLAGAPTDTQYF
d_call: NA; j_call: TRBJ2-7; clone_size: NA; v_call: TRBV5-1; cdr3_nt: TGCGCCAGCAGCTTGTACAATGCCTACGAGCAGTACTTC; cdr3_aa: CASSLYNAYEQYF
d_call: TRBD2; j_call: TRBJ2-3; clone_size: NA; v_call: TRBV5-6; cdr3_nt: TGTGCCAGCAGTTCCTTAGCGGGAGGGACAGATACGCAGTATTTT; cdr3_aa: CASSSLAGGTDTQYF
d_call: TRBD2; j_call: TRBJ2-4; clone_size: few; v_call: TRBV5-6; cdr3_nt: TGTGCCAGCAGCCTCTTCACTAGCGGCCTAGCCAAAAACATTCAGTACTTC; cdr3_aa: CASSLFTSGLAKNIQYF
d_call: NA; j_call: TRBJ1-5; clone_size: NA; v_call: TRBV7-8; cdr3_nt: TGTGCCAGCAGCTTCTCAGGGGCCGATCAGCCCCAGCATTTT; cdr3_aa: CASSFSGADQPQHF
d_call: NA; j_call: TRBJ1-1; clone_size: NA; v_call: TRBV7-2; cdr3_nt: TGTGCCAGCAGCTTAGTAGCGGGCGCGAGCACTGAAGCTTTCTTT; cdr3_aa: CASSLVAGASTEAFF
d_call: NA; j_call: TRBJ2-7; clone_size: NA; v_call: TRBV6-1; cdr3_nt: TGTGCCAGCAGGAGAGAGGTTGGCTCCTACGAGCAGTACTTC; cdr3_aa: CASRREVGSYEQYF
d_call: NA; j_call: TRBJ2-3; clone_size: NA; v_call: TRBV5-6; cdr3_nt: TGTGCCAGCAGCTTTCGAGCGGACACAGATACGCAGTATTTT; cdr3_aa: CASSFRADTDTQYF
d_call: NA; j_call: TRBJ2-1; clone_size: NA; v_call: TRBV4-3; cdr3_nt: TGCGCCAGCAGCCGTAGACGGACGGAGGGGTCGGATGAGCAGTTCTTC; cdr3_aa: CASSRRRTEGSDEQFF
d_call: TRBD1; j_call: TRBJ1-1; clone_size: NA; v_call: TRBV19; cdr3_nt: TGTGCCAGTAGGGCAGGGGGCGCAAGCACTGAAGCTTTCTTT; cdr3_aa: CASRAGGASTEAFF
d_call: NA; j_call: TRBJ2-1; clone_size: few; v_call: TRBV5-6; cdr3_nt: TGTGCCAGCAGCCGGGAGACCCGATCGGATGAGCAGTTCTTC; cdr3_aa: CASSRETRSDEQFF
d_call: TRBD1; j_call: TRBJ2-5; clone_size: NA; v_call: TRBV29-1; cdr3_nt: TGCAGCGTTGATGGGACAGGGGGCAGAGAGACCCAGTACTTC; cdr3_aa: CSVDGTGGRETQYF
d_call: TRBD2; j_call: TRBJ2-3; clone_size: few; v_call: TRBV29-1; cdr3_nt: TGCAGCGTGGGACACGGGGGGGCAGATACGCAGTATTTT; cdr3_aa: CSVGHGGADTQYF
d_call: TRBD2; j_call: TRBJ2-7; clone_size: NA; v_call: TRBV29-1; cdr3_nt: TGCAGCGTTGTCCTAGCGGGAGGGCTTCCGCAGTACTTC; cdr3_aa: CSVVLAGGLPQYF
d_call: TRBD1; j_call: TRBJ2-7; clone_size: NA; v_call: TRBV7-9; cdr3_nt: TGTGCCAGCAGCTTATCCGGGACAGGGCATGGCGAGCAGTACTTC; cdr3_aa: CASSLSGTGHGEQYF
d_call: NA; j_call: TRBJ2-5; clone_size: NA; v_call: TRBV11-2; cdr3_nt: TGTGCCAGCACCCTAGGAGTCCTGCGGGCGGCAGGAGAGACCCAGTACTTC; cdr3_aa: CASTLGVLRAAGETQYF
d_call: NA; j_call: TRBJ1-3; clone_size: NA; v_call: TRBV28; cdr3_nt: TGTGCCAGCAGTCCCTGGTGGAGATCTGGAAACACCATATATTTT; cdr3_aa: CASSPWWRSGNTIYF
d_call: NA; j_call: TRBJ2-1; clone_size: few; v_call: TRBV28; cdr3_nt: TGTGCCAGCAGTTTACCGCATCAGGGGTACGAGCAGTTCTTC; cdr3_aa: CASSLPHQGYEQFF
d_call: TRBD1; j_call: TRBJ1-4; clone_size: once; v_call: TRBV19; cdr3_nt: TGTGCCAGTAGGACCTTGGACAGGGGGTTTTCGGATGAAAAACTGTTTTTT; cdr3_aa: CASRTLDRGFSDEKLFF
d_call: NA; j_call: TRBJ1-2; clone_size: few; v_call: TRBV29-1; cdr3_nt: TGCAGCGTCTCAATCTGGGGGCAGCAGACGGGTGGCTACACCTTC; cdr3_aa: CSVSIWGQQTGGYTF
d_call: NA; j_call: TRBJ1-5; clone_size: NA; v_call: TRBV7-2; cdr3_nt: TGTGCCAGTGCTCGGGGGAGCAATCAGCCCCAACATTTT; cdr3_aa: CASARGSNQPQHF
d_call: NA; j_call: TRBJ2-5; clone_size: NA; v_call: TRBV7-9; cdr3_nt: TGTGCCAGCAGCGGCATGGGGGGAGAGACCCAGTACTTC; cdr3_aa: CASSGMGGETQYF
d_call: TRBD2; j_call: TRBJ2-1; clone_size: NA; v_call: TRBV5-1; cdr3_nt: TGCGCCAGCAGCTTGGGGACTAGCGGGAGCTACGATGAGCAGTTCTTC; cdr3_aa: CASSLGTSGSYDEQFF
d_call: TRBD1; j_call: TRBJ1-2; clone_size: few; v_call: TRBV14; cdr3_nt: TGTGCCAGCAGCCCCGGACAGGGAACGGATGGCTACACCTTC; cdr3_aa: CASSPGQGTDGYTF
d_call: TRBD1; j_call: TRBJ1-4; clone_size: NA; v_call: TRBV11-2; cdr3_nt: TGTGCCAGCAGTCGCAGTGGGACAGGGGAGGAAAAACTGTTTTTT; cdr3_aa: CASSRSGTGEEKLFF
d_call: TRBD2; j_call: TRBJ2-5; clone_size: few; v_call: TRBV5-6; cdr3_nt: TGTGCCAGCAGCTTGGCGGGACTAGCGCGCCAAGAGACCCAGTACTTC; cdr3_aa: CASSLAGLARQETQYF
d_call: NA; j_call: TRBJ1-2; clone_size: NA; v_call: TRBV6-5; cdr3_nt: TGTGCCAGCAGTTACGACAACTCCGACTATGGCTACACCTTC; cdr3_aa: CASSYDNSDYGYTF
d_call: TRBD2; j_call: TRBJ2-1; clone_size: NA; v_call: TRBV27; cdr3_nt: TGTGCCAGCAGCCTACTAGCGGCAAGCTCCTACAATGAGCAGTTCTTC; cdr3_aa: CASSLLAASSYNEQFF
d_call: NA; j_call: TRBJ1-2; clone_size: few; v_call: TRBV7-8; cdr3_nt: TGTGCCAGCAGCTTAGCGGGGCTCGGCTACACCTTC; cdr3_aa: CASSLAGLGYTF
d_call: NA; j_call: TRBJ1-1; clone_size: once; v_call: TRBV5-1; cdr3_nt: TGCGCCAGCAGCTTCTCGATACAGGGTTTGGACACTGAAGCTTTCTTT; cdr3_aa: CASSFSIQGLDTEAFF
d_call: NA; j_call: TRBJ2-2; clone_size: NA; v_call: TRBV2; cdr3_nt: TGTGCCTCCCGACCTAGCGAGAACACCGGGGAGCTGTTTTTT; cdr3_aa: CASRPSENTGELFF